The 24 T cell receptor beta chains reported below all come from one sample, sequenced in a study of cytomegalovirus exposure and HLA in healthy donors. Researchers ran the PCR with 60 Vbeta and 13 Jbeta primers. Some clones are missing from TCRdb's copy, which holds only in-frame ones; the method was immunoSEQ multiplex PCR. This sample yields 35,000 to 40,000 clones, of which less than 85% are seen a single time; 8.4% belongs to the top ten. Source material: PBMCs. The source of these receptors is a woman aged 25-40 years in good health and CMV-seropositive.

V and J are TRBV19 and TRBJ2-3; D is unclear. The CDR3 length is 13 residues. Germline CDR1 is LNHDA and CDR2 is SQIVND (reference sequence). The ends were cut back, 6 bases at V and 10 bases at J, with 17 bases in the middle. CDR3 in DNA: TGTGCCAGTAGCTTAACTACCCCGGGTGCGCAGTATTTT. Its translation: CASSLTTPGAQYF.

The rearrangement joins TRBV6-1 to TRBJ2-7; 9 nucleotides line up with TRBD1. The germline gives CDR1 MNHNS, CDR2 SASEGT. The V segment lost 11 bases and the J segment 3 bases; nucleotides outside the gene matches: 5. The CDR3 consists of 12 residues. CDR3 region: CAGQGQGYEQYF. The CDR3 bases are TGTGCCGGTCAGGGACAGGGCTACGAGCAGTACTTC.

V and J are TRBV7-9 and TRBJ1-2, with 7 bases lining up with TRBD1. The germline CDR1 and CDR2 sequences are SEHNR and FQNEAQ (reference sequence). The trim removed 2 bases at V and 2 bases at J, leaving 14 bases unmatched. The CDR3 consists of 18 residues. As DNA, the CDR3 is TGTGCCAGCAGCTTACGATCCTTTGGGACAGCGCCCAACTATGGCTACACCTTC. This translates into CASSLRSFGTAPNYGYTF.

The genes are TRBV7-9 and TRBJ2-1; TRBD2 is a possible D gene (6 bases). Trimming removed 5 bases from V and 7 bases from J, with 18 bases in between. Germline-derived CDR1 and CDR2 are SEHNR and FQNEAQ (reference sequence). There are 15 residues in the CDR3. This chain's CDR3 is CASSLTSLPGNEQFF. Here the CDR3 DNA reads TGTGCCAGCAGCCTCACTAGCCTTCCGGGGAATGAGCAGTTCTTC.

The chain links TRBV27 to TRBJ1-6; the match to TRBD1 covers 8 bases. Germline V CDR1 and CDR2: MNHEY, SMNVEV (reference sequence). After removal of 5 bases from V and 4 bases from J, the junction contained 4 bases not matched to a gene. CDR3 length: 15 residues. Written as DNA, the CDR3 is TGTGCCAGCAGTCAGGGGGCGCGGTATAATTCACCCCTCCACTTT. Protein sequence: CASSQGARYNSPLHF.

This clone was recorded only once. Other DNA sequences in the same sample also yield this CDR3. The V and J genes are TRBV7-7 and TRBJ2-1, with TRBD2 identical over 9 bases. From germline, CDR1 is SSHAT and CDR2 FNYEAQ (reference sequence). V dropped 3 bases and J dropped 4; count of bases not matched to a gene: 13. The CDR3 covers 18 residues. CDR3 residues: CASSLASGTSEEYNEQFF. In nucleotides, the CDR3 is TGTGCCAGCAGCTTGGCTAGCGGGACCTCAGAAGAATACAATGAGCAGTTCTTC.

This clone was counted only a few times. V usage is TRBV7-3 and J usage is TRBJ2-3; 9 bases map to TRBD2. Germline-derived CDR1 and CDR2 are SGHTA and FQGTGA. Trimming cost V 0 bases and J 2 bases; bases outside gene matches: 9. The CDR3 is 18 residues long. Here the CDR3 DNA reads TGTGCCAGCAGCTTAACAGCGGGAGGTGGGGCGACCACAGATACGCAGTATTTT. Amino acid sequence: CASSLTAGGGATTDTQYF.

This clone was detected only once. The gene calls are TRBV13 and TRBJ1-1, with 7 positions matching TRBD1. V lost 10 bases to trimming and J lost 1 base; unmatched junction nucleotides: 6. The CDR3 has 13 residues. Germline loops: CDR1 PRHDT, CDR2 FYEKMQ (reference sequence). CDR3 bases: TGTGCCACCCGACAGGGTACGAACACTGAAGCTTTCTTT. It is translated as CATRQGTNTEAFF. Drawing the rest from reference TRBV13 and TRBJ1-1, the complete variable domain is AAGVIQSPRHLIKEKRETATLKCYPIPRHDTVYWYQQGPGQDPQFLISFYEKMQSDKGSIPDRFSAQQFSDYHSELNMSSLELGDSALYFCATRQGTNTEAFFGQGTRLTVV.

The J gene is TRBJ1-2, the V gene TRBV6-5, with 8 bases identical to TRBD1. From germline, CDR1 is MNHEY and CDR2 SVGAGI. CDR3 length equals 13 residues. The V segment lost 6 bases and the J segment 6 bases; nucleotides outside the gene matches: 6. This chain's CDR3 is CASSRTGQNGYTF. The CDR3 bases are TGTGCCAGCAGCCGGACAGGGCAAAATGGCTACACCTTC.

This clone has more than one count but fewer than ten. The chain employs TRBV27 and TRBJ1-1; D is undetermined. Germline assignment: CDR1 MNHEY and CDR2 SMNVEV (reference sequence). This CDR3 is 13 amino acids long. V lost 6 bases and J 4 bases, leaving 12 bases between the germline ends. In nucleotides, the CDR3 is TGTGCCAGCAGGAGCGGGTTGAGCACTGAAGCTTTCTTT. Its protein is CASRSGLSTEAFF.

This clone has just one count. J is TRBJ2-3 and V is TRBV2; 7 nucleotides line up with TRBD2. Germline CDR1 SNHLY, CDR2 FYNNEI. J gave up 3 bases and V 6 bases, and 9 bases lay outside the gene matches. The CDR3 runs to 15 residues. The CDR3 is CASSASGLGTDTQYF. The DNA for the CDR3 is TGTGCCAGCAGCGCTAGCGGCCTGGGGACAGATACGCAGTATTTT.

The chain carries TRBV5-6 and TRBJ2-1; maybe TRBD2 (7 bases). The germline V and J ends were trimmed by 0 bases and 3 bases, with 16 bases remaining between them. Germline CDR1 and CDR2: SGHDT and YYEEEE. The CDR3 has 17 residues. The CDR3 nucleotides read TGTGCCAGCAGCTTGGTCGGGGGGCGGGAGATCTACAATGAGCAGTTCTTC. It is translated as CASSLVGGREIYNEQFF.

A few counts support this clone. The CDR3 reads CASPRDQGMAQPQHF. CDR3 DNA: TGCGCCAGCCCTCGGGACCAGGGGATGGCTCAGCCCCAGCATTTT. The V gene is TRBV23-1, the J gene TRBJ1-5, with a possible D match to TRBD1 (6 bases). TRBV23-1 counts as an open reading frame of uncertain function. Trimming took 8 bases from V and 6 from J, leaving 20 bases between them. CDR3 size: 15 residues.

The chain recombines TRBV18 with TRBJ2-7, with 8 bases fitting TRBD1. The CDR3 consists of 14 residues. Losses at the gene ends were 1 base for V and 4 bases for J; bases not matched to a gene: 3. Germline CDR1 reads KGHSH; CDR2 reads LQKENI. This CDR3 is CASSPRTGYYEQYF. In nucleotides, the CDR3 is TGTGCCAGCTCACCACGGACAGGGTATTACGAGCAGTACTTC.

The chain uses TRBV29-1 and TRBJ2-5; D might be TRBD2 (6 bases). Germline V CDR1 and CDR2: SQVTM, ANQGSEA. The length of the CDR3 is 13 residues. V was pared by 1 base and J by 8 bases, with 14 bases between. The CDR3 reads CSVEAPQGGTQYF. CDR3 nucleotide sequence: TGCAGCGTTGAAGCCCCGCAGGGAGGCACCCAGTACTTC.

The genes are TRBV5-1 and TRBJ2-1; 9 bases align to TRBD2. The length of the CDR3 is 17 residues. Trimming at V came to 3 bases and at J to 2 bases, leaving 9 bases not matched to a gene. Germline values: CDR1 SGHRS, CDR2 YFSETQ. CDR3: CASSSNSAGGAYNEQFF. The CDR3 DNA reads as TGCGCCAGCAGCTCGAATTCAGCGGGAGGCGCCTACAATGAGCAGTTCTTC.

V is TRBV11-2 and J is TRBJ2-5, with 8 nucleotides matching TRBD2. Trimming took 5 bases from V and 4 from J; bases not matched to a gene: 12. Germline values: CDR1 SGHAT, CDR2 FQNNGV. CDR3 size: 16 residues. The CDR3 protein is CASSPRNSGSVETQYF. In DNA, the CDR3 is TGTGCCAGCAGCCCCCGCAACAGCGGGAGCGTAGAGACCCAGTACTTC.

On this clone: Other DNA sequences of this sample code for an identical CDR3. The chain joins TRBV6-5 to TRBJ1-1, with 8 bases that match TRBD1. With 5 bases clipped from V and 3 bases from J, the junction kept 8 bases outside the gene matches. Germline V CDR1 and CDR2: MNHEY, SVGAGI. This CDR3 spans 15 amino acids. The CDR3 is CASSGRQGWDTEAFF. In DNA, the CDR3 is TGTGCCAGCAGTGGAAGACAGGGGTGGGACACTGAAGCTTTCTTT.

This clone was seen just once. The chain joins TRBV19 to TRBJ2-1; the match to TRBD1 covers 7 bases. The V gene end was trimmed by 6 bases and the J gene end by 4 bases; junction bases not matched to a gene: 9. Germline CDR1 is LNHDA and CDR2 is SQIVND (reference sequence). CDR3 length: 15 residues. CDR3 loop: CASSSTGAEYNEQFF. The CDR3 nucleotides are TGTGCCAGTAGCTCTACAGGGGCCGAATACAATGAGCAGTTCTTC.

This chain links TRBV2 with TRBJ1-2; TRBD1 matches at 11 bases. Looked up from germline, CDR1 is SNHLY and CDR2 is FYNNEI. The J segment lost 4 bases and the V segment lost 8 bases, leaving 6 bases of the junction unmatched. The CDR3 spans 14 residues. The CDR3 region is CASCRDRGSYGYTF. The CDR3 nucleotides read TGTGCCAGCTGTAGGGACAGGGGGAGCTATGGCTACACCTTC.

The V and J genes are TRBV7-2 and TRBJ2-4; TRBD2 matches at 11 bases. From germline, CDR1 is SGHTA and CDR2 FQGNSA. The V and J ends lost 0 bases and 2 bases, in that order; junction bases with no gene match: 6. CDR3 length: 18 residues. The CDR3 DNA sequence: TGTGCCAGCAGCTTAGCGGTCGGACTAGCGGGTTCCAAAAACATTCAGTACTTC. Translating it yields CASSLAVGLAGSKNIQYF.

This chain uses TRBV6-5 with TRBJ2-2; possible D gene TRBD2, 6 bases. Trimming cost V 6 bases and J 5 bases, with 13 bases left between them. In germline, CDR1 is MNHEY, CDR2 SVGAGI. The CDR3 length is 14 residues. The CDR3 is CASRGTGRTGELFF. The CDR3 region has the DNA TGTGCCAGCAGGGGGACTGGGAGGACCGGGGAGCTGTTTTTT.

The chain is built from TRBV5-1 and TRBJ2-7; 8 nucleotides align to TRBD1. The germline V gene encodes CDR1 SGHRS and CDR2 YFSETQ. The trim removed 0 bases at V and 6 bases at J, leaving 11 bases unmatched. The CDR3 extends over 16 amino acids. DNA for the CDR3: TGCGCCAGCAGCTTGGCCGGGCAGGGGGCAACCGGCGAGCAGTACTTC. Its translation: CASSLAGQGATGEQYF. Full variable domain (remainder filled in from reference TRBV5-1 and TRBJ2-7): KAGVTQTPRYLIKTRGQQVTLSCSPISGHRSVSWYQQTPGQGLQFLFEYFSETQRNKGNFPGRFSGRQFSNSRSEMNVSTLELGDSALYLCASSLAGQGATGEQYFGPGTRLTVT.

The rearrangement joins TRBV6-6 to TRBJ2-7, with D possibly being TRBD1 (6 bases). V was cut by 0 bases and J by 7 bases, with 7 bases left in between. The CDR3 loop spans 12 amino acids. CDR1 is MNHNY, CDR2 SVGAGI, per germline (reference sequence). The CDR3 loop is CASSYSGGEQYF. As DNA, the CDR3 is TGTGCCAGCAGTTACTCAGGGGGTGAGCAGTACTTC.